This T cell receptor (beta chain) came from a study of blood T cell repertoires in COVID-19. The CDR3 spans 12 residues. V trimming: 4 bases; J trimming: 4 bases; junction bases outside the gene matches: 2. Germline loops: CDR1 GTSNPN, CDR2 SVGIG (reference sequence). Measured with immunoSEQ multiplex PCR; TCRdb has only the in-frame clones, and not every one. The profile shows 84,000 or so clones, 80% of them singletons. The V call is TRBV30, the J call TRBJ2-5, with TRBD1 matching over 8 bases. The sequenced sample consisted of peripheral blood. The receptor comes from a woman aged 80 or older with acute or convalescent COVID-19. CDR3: CAWTTGGETQYF. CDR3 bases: TGTGCCTGGACAACAGGGGGAGAGACCCAGTACTTC.